This passage covers 20 T cell receptor beta chains from one sample sequenced in a study of shared clonotypes between healthy human individuals. Method: immunoSEQ multiplex PCR; TCRdb's copy keeps in-frame clones and lacks some. The table records some 980,000 clones, 76% of them present only once. The sample was memory CD4+ T cells sorted from blood. The subset: CD45RA-negative fraction. The receptor set was obtained from a man younger than 30 in good health.

In its sample, this clone was seen a few times. The genes are TRBV4-3 and TRBJ2-6; D call uncertain. Per germline, CDR1 LGHNA and CDR2 YSLEER. V dropped 0 bases and J dropped 0 bases, with 9 bases sitting between them. The CDR3 spans 17 residues. The CDR3 region has the DNA TGCGCCAGCAGCCAAGATCGACGGAGCTCTGGGGCCAACGTCCTGACTTTC. Its protein product is CASSQDRRSSGANVLTF.

The chain combines TRBV10-3 with TRBJ2-7; D is uncertain. V was shortened by 5 bases and J by 2 bases, with 16 bases between the two germline ends. The CDR3 contains 15 residues. In germline, CDR1 is ENHRY, CDR2 SYGVKD. CDR3 protein: CAISLGDGGTYEQYF. In DNA, the CDR3 is TGTGCCATCAGTCTTGGCGACGGTGGGACCTACGAGCAGTACTTC.

The chain couples TRBV5-5 to TRBJ2-1; 7 nucleotides align to TRBD2. The CDR3 totals 17 residues. The V gene end was trimmed by 1 base and the J gene end by 0 bases; junction bases not matched to a gene: 7. The germline CDR1 and CDR2 sequences are SGHKS and YYEKEE (reference sequence). Here the CDR3 reads CASSLHPASGSYNEQFF. CDR3 DNA: TGTGCCAGCAGCTTGCATCCAGCTAGCGGCTCCTACAATGAGCAGTTCTTC.

This sequence joins TRBV7-2 and TRBJ2-7, with no clear D. Trimming removed 5 bases from V and 6 bases from J, with 8 bases in between. Germline assignment: CDR1 SGHTA and CDR2 FQGNSA. The length of the CDR3 is 11 residues. The CDR3, as DNA: TGTGCCAGCAGCCAACGGAGCGAGCAGTACTTC. It yields the protein CASSQRSEQYF.

This chain connects TRBV4-3 to TRBJ2-1, with TRBD2 matching over 8 bases. This CDR3 has 13 amino acids. The junction had 7 bases not matched to a gene; V was cut back by 4 bases and J by 11 bases. Germline CDR1 and CDR2: LGHNA and YSLEER. The CDR3 coding sequence is TGCGCCAGCAGCCGAGACGCGGGGGGCAAGCAGTTCTTC. Residues: CASSRDAGGKQFF.

The sample holds a few counts of this clone. The rearrangement uses TRBV10-1 and TRBJ2-1; D unclear. Germline CDR1 WNHNN, CDR2 SYGVQD (reference sequence). Trimming shortened V by 5 bases and J by 3 bases, and 5 bases separated the two germline ends. The CDR3 is 12 amino acids. CDR3 DNA: TGCGCCAGCAGTCGAAACTACAATGAGCAGTTCTTC. Translated, it gives CASSRNYNEQFF.

The chain recombines TRBV5-5 with TRBJ2-7; 11 nucleotides agree with TRBD2. From germline, CDR1 is SGHKS and CDR2 YYEKEE (reference sequence). The ends lost 0 bases at V and 0 bases at J; junction bases unmatched: 5. The CDR3 sequence is 17 residues long. Here the CDR3 DNA reads TGTGCCAGCAGCTTGGCGCCCGGGACTAGCGGCTCCTACGAGCAGTACTTC. Translated, it gives CASSLAPGTSGSYEQYF.

This chain joins TRBV28 and TRBJ2-6; 8 bases map to TRBD1. Losses at the gene ends were 3 bases for V and 2 bases for J; bases not matched to a gene: 6. Germline V gene sequence: CDR1 MDHEN, CDR2 SYDVKM. The CDR3 extends over 17 amino acids. CDR3 loop: CASSFITGGPGANVLTF. The CDR3 DNA reads as TGTGCCAGCAGTTTCATAACAGGGGGGCCTGGGGCCAACGTCCTGACTTTC.

This clone was observed a handful of times. The rearrangement uses TRBV11-2 and TRBJ2-3; no definite D call. The CDR3 runs to 14 residues. Trimming shortened V by 4 bases and J by 4 bases, and 12 bases separated the two germline ends. In germline, CDR1 is SGHAT, CDR2 FQNNGV. The CDR3 DNA reads TGTGCCAGCAGCTCTCAAATGACTCCAGATACGCAGTATTTT. Its translation: CASSSQMTPDTQYF.

This clone was seen only a few times. This chain uses TRBV7-2 with TRBJ2-2, with 8 bases fitting TRBD2. V lost 2 bases to trimming and J lost 9 bases; unmatched junction nucleotides: 14. The germline V gene encodes CDR1 SGHTA and CDR2 FQGNSA. This CDR3 is built from 17 residues. CDR3 loop: CASSLMAGGLLWRELFF. DNA for the CDR3: TGTGCCAGCAGCTTAATGGCGGGAGGCCTATTATGGCGGGAGCTGTTTTTT.

This clone was seen more than once but under ten times. V is TRBV4-1 and J is TRBJ2-7, with D possibly TRBD1 on 6 matching bases. In germline, CDR1 is MGHRA, CDR2 YSYEKL. V was pared by 4 bases and J by 2 bases, with 12 bases between. The CDR3 consists of 14 residues. CDR3 in DNA: TGCGCCAGCAGCCTGGGGGCTGAGACCTACGAGCAGTACTTC. Translating it yields CASSLGAETYEQYF.

The chain recombines TRBV11-3 with TRBJ2-3; 8 bases line up with TRBD2. The CDR3 runs to 16 residues. With 4 bases clipped from V and 0 bases from J, the junction kept 6 bases outside the gene matches. CDR1 and CDR2 (germline): SGHNT, YENEEA. The DNA of the CDR3 is TGTGCCAGCAGCTATTCCGGCGGGGGGAGCACAGATACGCAGTATTTT. Translation gives CASSYSGGGSTDTQYF. Full variable domain (remainder filled in from reference TRBV11-3 and TRBJ2-3): EAGVVQSPRYKIIEKKQPVAFWCNPISGHNTLYWYLQNLGQGPELLIRYENEEAVDDSQLPKDRFSAERLKGVDSTLKIQPAELGDSAVYLCASSYSGGGSTDTQYFGPGTRLTVL.

This rearrangement joins TRBV11-2 to TRBJ1-4, with no clear D. This CDR3 has 14 amino acids. Looked up from germline, CDR1 is SGHAT and CDR2 is FQNNGV. Trimming stripped 1 base from V and 7 bases from J, with 10 bases between. The CDR3 loop is CASSLGVMGEKLFF. The CDR3 DNA follows: TGTGCCAGCAGCTTAGGGGTAATGGGTGAAAAACTGTTTTTT.

The chain joins TRBV27 to TRBJ1-4, with D tentatively TRBD1 (5 bases). CDR3 length: 14 residues. V was pared by 3 bases and J by 3 bases, with 8 bases between. The germline V gene has CDR1 MNHEY and CDR2 SMNVEV (reference sequence). The CDR3 nucleotides read TGTGCCAGCAGTTTTAGGGGCGCTAATGAAAAACTGTTTTTT. Residues: CASSFRGANEKLFF.

The rearrangement links TRBV5-6 to TRBJ1-6; a weak D match, TRBD1 (5 bases). The V end was cut by 4 bases, the J end by 0 bases, with 11 bases between. This CDR3 has 16 amino acids. Germline V gene data show CDR1 as SGHDT and CDR2 as YYEEEE. CDR3 bases: TGTGCCAGCAGCGCGGACATTAGCTCCTATAATTCACCCCTCCACTTT. Its translation: CASSADISSYNSPLHF.

The V call is TRBV27, the J call TRBJ1-3, with TRBD1 as a possible D gene (6 bases). Looked up from germline, CDR1 is MNHEY and CDR2 is SMNVEV (reference sequence). With 2 bases removed from V and 0 bases from J, the gap between germline ends came to 11 bases. This CDR3 comprises 16 residues. CDR3 in DNA: TGTGCCAGCAGTTTAGGGACACCCAACTCTGGAAACACCATATATTTT. Translation gives CASSLGTPNSGNTIYF.

CDR3 region: CAWSAFTDGYGYTF. In DNA form, the CDR3 reads TGTGCCTGGAGTGCTTTTACGGACGGCTATGGCTACACCTTC. The chain uses TRBV30 and TRBJ1-2; no definite D call. The germline V gene encodes CDR1 GTSNPN and CDR2 SVGIG (reference sequence). The CDR3 length is 14 residues. Between the trimmed V and J ends, which lost 1 base and 4 bases, there was a span of 13 bases.

The sample holds one count of this clone. The chain employs TRBV7-9 and TRBJ2-7; 10 bases are shared with TRBD1. CDR3 length: 16 amino acids. Germline CDR1 is SEHNR and CDR2 is FQNEAQ (reference sequence). The V segment lost 1 base and the J segment 5 bases; nucleotides outside the gene matches: 8. CDR3 sequence (DNA): TGTGCCAGCAGCTTAGACTTGGGACAGGGGAAAAACGAGCAGTACTTC. This encodes CASSLDLGQGKNEQYF.

The chain has TRBV30 and TRBJ1-3; D gene unclear. The CDR3 consists of 15 residues. In germline, CDR1 is GTSNPN, CDR2 SVGIG (reference sequence). V gave up 2 bases and J gave up 0 bases, with 11 bases separating them. CDR3 bases: TGTGCCTGGAGTACCCAGGTTCCCTCTGGAAACACCATATATTTT. It yields the protein CAWSTQVPSGNTIYF.

There are a few counts of this clone. This rearrangement joins TRBV30 to TRBJ1-3; D gene unclear. Deletions cut 2 bases from V and 4 bases from J, with 9 bases between. The CDR3 spans 13 residues. Germline V gives CDR1 GTSNPN, CDR2 SVGIG (reference sequence). The CDR3 bases are TGTGCCTGGAGTTACTCCGAGGGAAACACCATATATTTT. Translation: CAWSYSEGNTIYF.